Below are 25 T cell receptor beta chains sequenced from a single sample in a study of blood T cell dynamics during melanoma immunotherapy. Method: immunoSEQ multiplex PCR; TCRdb's copy keeps in-frame clones and lacks some. This sample carries 17,000 or so clones, approximately 83% of them seen once, and the ten largest clones take about 8%. Time point meaning: pre-treatment baseline. The material was blood, obtained from a patient treated with checkpoint blockade. The receptors were gathered from a human donor with melanoma.

The rearrangement uses TRBV10-2 and TRBJ2-3, with D possibly being TRBD2 (5 bases). CDR3 length: 13 residues. Germline CDR1 and CDR2: WSHSY and SAAADI. V was cut by 2 bases and J by 8 bases, with 11 bases left in between. CDR3 region: CASSEGVRGTQYF. CDR3 coding DNA: TGCGCCAGCAGTGAGGGGGTACGGGGTACGCAGTATTTT.

V and J are TRBV7-9 and TRBJ2-7; D is perhaps TRBD2 (5 bases). The V and J ends lost 1 base and 0 bases respectively, with 10 bases between them. CDR1 is SEHNR and CDR2 is FQNEAQ in the germline V gene (reference sequence). The CDR3 runs to 15 residues. The CDR3 sequence: CASSLGGDLSYEQYF. The CDR3, as DNA: TGTGCCAGCAGCTTAGGGGGAGACCTCTCCTACGAGCAGTACTTC.

This chain uses TRBV19 with TRBJ2-2, with 8 bases lining up with TRBD1. CDR3 length: 17 amino acids. The trim removed 6 bases at V and 6 bases at J, leaving 15 bases unmatched. From germline, CDR1 is LNHDA and CDR2 SQIVND (reference sequence). DNA for the CDR3: TGTGCCAGTAGGGGGCAGGGGGCGGGACTTCTACCCGGGGAGCTGTTTTTT. Encoded protein: CASRGQGAGLLPGELFF.

In this sample, this clone turned up once. The genes are TRBV9 and TRBJ2-2, with TRBD2 matching 8 bases. The V segment lost 4 bases and the J segment 2 bases; nucleotides outside the gene matches: 7. The CDR3 runs to 16 residues. The germline CDR1 and CDR2 sequences are SGDLS and YYNGEE. For the CDR3, the DNA is TGTGCCAGCAGCACCGCTAGCGGGCCCAACACCGGGGAGCTGTTTTTT. Its translation: CASSTASGPNTGELFF.

The V and J genes are TRBV7-3 and TRBJ2-2; TRBD2 matches 9 bases. The junction had 8 bases not matched to a gene; V was cut back by 5 bases and J by 7 bases. The CDR3 sequence is 15 residues long. Germline values: CDR1 SGHTA, CDR2 FQGTGA. The CDR3 DNA reads TGTGCCAGCAGCCTTAGCGGGAGTTTTAGCGGGGAGCTGTTTTTT. Protein sequence: CASSLSGSFSGELFF.

This clone occurred a few times. The CDR3 nucleotides are TGTGCCAGCTCACCAAAATCCGATACCCCTGTAGCTTTCTTT. Protein product: CASSPKSDTPVAFF. The genes are TRBV18 and TRBJ1-1, with D hard to call. Trimming left V 2 bases short and J 10 bases short, with 17 bases between. Germline V gene data show CDR1 as KGHSH and CDR2 as LQKENI. The CDR3 length is 14 residues.

The sample holds one count of this clone. This chain's CDR3 is CASSSRTSAYNTGELFF. The CDR3 DNA is TGTGCCAGCAGCTCCCGTACTAGCGCTTATAACACCGGGGAGCTGTTTTTT. The chain combines TRBV9 with TRBJ2-2, with TRBD2 matching 7 bases. Losses at the gene ends were 4 bases for V and 2 bases for J; bases not matched to a gene: 11. The germline V gene has CDR1 SGDLS and CDR2 YYNGEE. The CDR3 has 17 residues.

V gene TRBV4-1 combines with J gene TRBJ2-5, with TRBD2 matching 7 bases. The CDR3 covers 15 residues. With V trimmed by 1 base and J by 8 bases, 10 bases remained unmatched. The germline V gene has CDR1 MGHRA and CDR2 YSYEKL. CDR3 DNA: TGCGCCAGCAGCCAAGCGGGGGGACCCATTTTTACCCAGTACTTC. This translates into CASSQAGGPIFTQYF.

The chain combines TRBV10-1 with TRBJ2-3, with 14 bases lining up with TRBD2. The CDR3 length is 16 residues. Trimming cost V 6 bases and J 5 bases; bases outside gene matches: 7. Germline CDR1 is WNHNN and CDR2 is SYGVQD (reference sequence). The CDR3 reads CASSVTGLAGEDTQYF. In nucleotides, the CDR3 is TGCGCCAGCAGCGTTACGGGACTAGCGGGAGAAGATACGCAGTATTTT.

The V and J genes are TRBV20-1 and TRBJ2-1; D is unresolved. This CDR3 region has 11 residues. The ends were cut back, 3 bases at V and 6 bases at J, with 6 bases in the middle. The V gene's germline CDR1 is DFQATT and CDR2 SNEGSKA (reference sequence). In DNA, the CDR3 is TGCAGTGCTAGTGTATCCAATGAGCAGTTCTTC. It translates to CSASVSNEQFF.

The genes are TRBV14 and TRBJ2-4; D is unclear. V shed 0 bases and J shed 7 bases, with 4 bases lying between them. The germline V gene has CDR1 SGHDN and CDR2 FVKESK. This CDR3 contains 12 residues. CDR3 nucleotide sequence: TGTGCCAGCAGCCAAGAACTGAACATTCAGTACTTC. Its translation is CASSQELNIQYF.

The rearrangement joins TRBV11-1 to TRBJ2-1; D gene uncertain. Per germline, CDR1 SGHAT and CDR2 FQDESV (reference sequence). CDR3 length: 15 amino acids. Trimming took off 5 bases at V and 8 bases at J, with 19 bases between the two ends. Here the CDR3 DNA reads TGTGCCAGCAGCGGGCGGACGCGTGGTTTGTATGAGCAGTTCTTC. It encodes CASSGRTRGLYEQFF.

The rearrangement joins TRBV5-6 to TRBJ1-2; unclear D gene. Looked up from germline, CDR1 is SGHDT and CDR2 is YYEEEE. V dropped 4 bases and J dropped 0 bases, with 13 bases sitting between them. The CDR3 consists of 15 residues. In DNA form, the CDR3 reads TGTGCCAGCAGCCCGCCCCCCAGAGCTAACTATGGCTACACCTTC. It yields the protein CASSPPPRANYGYTF. Variable domain in full (rest from reference TRBV5-6 and TRBJ1-2): DAGVTQSPTHLIKTRGQQVTLRCSPKSGHDTVSWYQQALGQGPQFIFQYYEEEERQRGNFPDRFSGHQFPNYSSELNVNALLLGDSALYLCASSPPPRANYGYTFGSGTRLTVV.

This chain connects TRBV18 to TRBJ2-1; 8 bases are a match to TRBD1. Germline values: CDR1 KGHSH, CDR2 LQKENI. The CDR3 loop spans 15 amino acids. V dropped 8 bases and J dropped 5; count of bases not matched to a gene: 11. In nucleotides, the CDR3 is TGTGCCAGCCTCTACGGGCCAGGGGGCGACAATGAGCAGTTCTTC. This translates into CASLYGPGGDNEQFF.

This sequence joins TRBV4-3 and TRBJ1-5; D might be TRBD1 (5 bases). Germline V lookup: CDR1 LGHNA, CDR2 YSLEER. This CDR3 is 15 amino acids long. Trimming pared 3 bases from V and 1 base from J, leaving 10 bases between. The CDR3: CASSHSRDSNQPQHF. CDR3 in DNA: TGCGCCAGCAGCCATTCCCGGGACAGCAATCAGCCCCAGCATTTT.

The chain recombines TRBV6-4 with TRBJ2-7; D perhaps matches TRBD1 (5 bases). Trimming stripped 2 bases from V and 9 bases from J, with 11 bases between. Germline V gene sequence: CDR1 MRHNA, CDR2 SNTAGT. The CDR3 is 12 amino acids. The CDR3 here is CASSDGASRQYF. Here the CDR3 DNA reads TGTGCCAGCAGTGACGGGGCTAGTCGGCAGTACTTC.

The table lists this clone with a count of one. This chain joins TRBV13 and TRBJ1-1; D might be TRBD1 (5 bases). Germline V lookup: CDR1 PRHDT, CDR2 FYEKMQ (reference sequence). The CDR3 contains 14 residues. Deletions cut 3 bases from V and 2 bases from J, with 10 bases between. CDR3 loop: CASSLGRGNTEAFF. The DNA for the CDR3 is TGTGCCAGCAGCTTGGGGAGGGGAAACACTGAAGCTTTCTTT. Complete variable domain (other parts from reference TRBV13 and TRBJ1-1): AAGVIQSPRHLIKEKRETATLKCYPIPRHDTVYWYQQGPGQDPQFLISFYEKMQSDKGSIPDRFSAQQFSDYHSELNMSSLELGDSALYFCASSLGRGNTEAFFGQGTRLTVV.

The rearrangement links TRBV30 to TRBJ2-7, with D possibly TRBD2 on 6 matching bases. V was cut by 7 bases and J by 1 base, with 17 bases left in between. The V gene's germline CDR1 is GTSNPN and CDR2 SVGIG (reference sequence). The CDR3 is 14 amino acids. The CDR3 DNA reads TGTGCCTTTTCGACTAGTGGTGCGTCCTACGAGCAGTACTTC. It codes for CAFSTSGASYEQYF. Combining the CDR3 with reference TRBV30 and TRBJ2-7 gives the whole variable domain SQTIHQWPATLVQPVGSPLSLECTVEGTSNPNLYWYRQAAGRGLQLLFYSVGIGQISSEVPQNLSASRPQDRQFILSSKKLLLSDSGFYLCAFSTSGASYEQYFGPGTRLTVT.

The rearrangement links TRBV5-8 to TRBJ2-4; D gene ambiguous. CDR3 length equals 15 residues. Germline loops: CDR1 SGHTS, CDR2 YDEGEE. Trimming pared 0 bases from V and 0 bases from J, leaving 7 bases between. CDR3 nucleotide sequence: TGTGCCAGCAGCTTGGAAACAGTAGCCAAAAACATTCAGTACTTC. Translating it yields CASSLETVAKNIQYF.

This chain links TRBV14 with TRBJ1-2, with D tentatively TRBD1 (6 bases). V lost 4 bases and J 5 bases, leaving 20 bases between the germline ends. This CDR3 spans 16 amino acids. From germline, CDR1 is SGHDN and CDR2 FVKESK. CDR3: CASSRGWPDRAYGYTF. The CDR3 nucleotides read TGTGCCAGCAGCCGGGGTTGGCCGGACAGAGCTTATGGCTACACCTTC.

The J gene is TRBJ2-1, the V gene TRBV5-4; 11 positions agree with TRBD2. The V gene end was trimmed by 2 bases and the J gene end by 1 base; junction bases not matched to a gene: 2. Germline assignment: CDR1 SGHNT and CDR2 YYREEE (reference sequence). This CDR3 comprises 16 residues. The CDR3 reads CASSFSSGRSYNEQFF. The DNA of the CDR3 is TGTGCCAGCAGCTTTTCTAGCGGGAGGTCCTACAATGAGCAGTTCTTC.

The CDR3, as DNA: TGTGCCAGCAGCGTAGAGGGAGCGTCAAGGGGGACCCAGTACTTC. Its protein is CASSVEGASRGTQYF. The chain uses TRBV9 and TRBJ2-5; TRBD1 or TRBD2 may be the D gene (5 bases each). Looked up from germline, CDR1 is SGDLS and CDR2 is YYNGEE. The CDR3 is 15 amino acids. Trimming removed 0 bases at V and 7 bases at J, with 16 bases between.

The genes are TRBV6-9 and TRBJ2-3; TRBD1 is a possible D gene (6 bases). The CDR3 has 17 amino acids. V dropped 5 bases and J dropped 2 bases, with 20 bases sitting between them. Germline-derived CDR1 and CDR2 are MNHGY and SVAAGI. The CDR3 is CASSPIRNRVNTDTQYF. CDR3 DNA: TGTGCCAGCAGTCCAATACGCAACAGGGTAAACACAGATACGCAGTATTTT.

This rearrangement joins TRBV18 to TRBJ2-5; TRBD1 is a possible D gene (6 bases). The germline V gene encodes CDR1 KGHSH and CDR2 LQKENI. The germline V and J ends were trimmed by 4 bases and 7 bases, with 13 bases remaining between them. The CDR3 has 13 amino acids. CDR3 sequence: CASSQNRDGTQYF. Here the CDR3 DNA reads TGTGCCAGCTCACAAAACAGGGATGGGACCCAGTACTTC.

This clone has a single count. The V call is TRBV5-5, the J call TRBJ1-1; no definite D call. There are 13 residues in the CDR3. The V end was cut by 0 bases, the J end by 2 bases, with 5 bases between. Germline CDR1 is SGHKS and CDR2 is YYEKEE (reference sequence). The CDR3 DNA follows: TGTGCCAGCAGCTTGGATATAAACACTGAAGCTTTCTTT. It is translated as CASSLDINTEAFF.